These 17 T cell receptor beta chains originate from one sample sequenced in a study of blood T cell repertoires in COVID-19. Assay used: immunoSEQ multiplex PCR; TCRdb lists only in-frame clones, some missing. The data hold just over 250,000 clones, with 75% to 95% observed a single time. What was sequenced was peripheral blood. The receptors were sampled from a person aged 18 to 29 with COVID-19, enrolled during active disease.

This chain links TRBV7-6 with TRBJ2-1; no clear D. The CDR3 runs 12 residues. V lost 1 base and J lost 5, with 3 bases in between. In germline, CDR1 is SGHVS, CDR2 FNYEAQ. The CDR3 here is CASSLVDNEQFF. As DNA, the CDR3 is TGTGCCAGCAGCTTAGTCGACAATGAGCAGTTCTTC.

The V and J genes are TRBV4-1 and TRBJ2-3; 9 bases are a match to TRBD2. CDR1 and CDR2 (germline): MGHRA, YSYEKL. The CDR3 spans 18 residues. Unmatched junction bases numbered 15, after V lost 4 bases and J lost 4 bases. The CDR3 DNA is TGCGCCAGCAGCCGAGAAGGGGGCGGCGGGAGGGCCGCAGATACGCAGTATTTT. It translates to CASSREGGGGRAADTQYF.

J is TRBJ2-5 and V is TRBV20-1, with unresolved D. CDR1 is DFQATT, CDR2 SNEGSKA, per germline (reference sequence). V lost 3 bases and J 1 base, leaving 15 bases between the germline ends. The CDR3 runs to 15 residues. Here the CDR3 reads CSASPWASPQETQYF. The DNA of the CDR3 is TGCAGTGCTAGTCCGTGGGCTTCCCCCCAAGAGACCCAGTACTTC.

This clone was observed a handful of times. This chain links TRBV2 with TRBJ1-2, with D perhaps TRBD1 (5 bases). V shed 4 bases and J shed 8 bases, with 8 bases lying between them. The CDR3 spans 11 residues. Germline loops: CDR1 SNHLY, CDR2 FYNNEI. Here the CDR3 reads CASSAEGGYTF. The CDR3 coding sequence is TGTGCCAGCAGTGCGGAGGGGGGCTACACCTTC.

The rearrangement uses TRBV11-2 and TRBJ2-7, with D possibly TRBD2 on 7 matching bases. The germline V gene encodes CDR1 SGHAT and CDR2 FQNNGV. The CDR3 spans 14 residues. V was shortened by 3 bases and J by 4 bases, with 13 bases between the two germline ends. This chain's CDR3 is CASSFQGREYEQYF. The CDR3 DNA follows: TGTGCCAGCAGCTTTCAGGGGCGGGAGTACGAGCAGTACTTC. The full variable domain, its missing parts supplied by reference TRBV11-2 and TRBJ2-7, is EAGVAQSPRYKIIEKRQSVAFWCNPISGHATLYWYQQILGQGPKLLIQFQNNGVVDDSQLPKDRFSAERLKGVDSTLKIQPAKLEDSAVYLCASSFQGREYEQYFGPGTRLTVT.

The chain combines TRBV9 with TRBJ2-2; 8 bases align to TRBD2. CDR3 size: 15 residues. Germline CDR1 SGDLS, CDR2 YYNGEE. Trimming removed 3 bases from V and 5 bases from J; junction bases left unmatched: 6. In DNA, the CDR3 is TGTGCCAGCAGCGAGTCTAGCGGGCTAACCGGGGAGCTGTTTTTT. Translation gives CASSESSGLTGELFF.

The V gene is TRBV19, the J gene TRBJ2-1; D is uncertain. CDR1 LNHDA and CDR2 SQIVND come from the germline V gene (reference sequence). Trimming left V 5 bases short and J 5 bases short, with 16 bases between. The CDR3 has 15 amino acids. The CDR3 protein is CASSPKVDFHNEQFF. The CDR3 DNA sequence: TGTGCCAGTAGTCCCAAGGTCGACTTCCACAATGAGCAGTTCTTC.

The chain recombines TRBV4-1 with TRBJ1-5; D is ambiguous. Germline V CDR1 and CDR2: MGHRA, YSYEKL. V lost 1 base and J 6 bases, leaving 13 bases between the germline ends. The CDR3 covers 15 residues. The CDR3 region has the DNA TGCGCCAGCAGCCAAGGGTTGGGCAGCGGTCAGCCCCAGCATTTT. It translates to CASSQGLGSGQPQHF.

The chain employs TRBV5-4 and TRBJ2-7, with 11 bases lining up with TRBD1. The germline CDR1 and CDR2 sequences are SGHNT and YYREEE (reference sequence). J was trimmed by 3 bases and V by 0 bases; bases with no gene match: 5. This CDR3 has 16 amino acids. The CDR3 DNA reads as TGTGCCAGCAGCTTGGCCACGGGACAGGGGGTCTACGAGCAGTACTTC. It encodes CASSLATGQGVYEQYF.

V and J are TRBV30 and TRBJ2-1; TRBD1 is a possible D gene (6 bases). The CDR3 is 12 residues long. Trimming removed 7 bases from V and 5 bases from J, with 12 bases in between. CDR1 is GTSNPN, CDR2 SVGIG, per germline (reference sequence). The CDR3 bases are TGTGCCTCACAAAGGGGGAACAATGAGCAGTTCTTC. Its translation: CASQRGNNEQFF.

Note on this clone: The germline gene is not matched at one end of the junction; a read error may be the cause. The rearrangement joins TRBV2 to TRBJ2-7; 14 nucleotides agree with TRBD2. This CDR3 spans 14 amino acids. The germline V gene encodes CDR1 SNHLY and CDR2 FYNNEI. In DNA form, the CDR3 reads TGTGCCAGCAGTTCCGGGACTAGCGGGAGTTACTTCCTCTTC. This translates into CASSSGTSGSYFLF.

The rearrangement links TRBV5-1 to TRBJ2-2, with D perhaps matching TRBD2 (5 bases). Germline V lookup: CDR1 SGHRS, CDR2 YFSETQ. The CDR3 loop spans 15 amino acids. V lost 2 bases and J 1 base, leaving 9 bases between the germline ends. The CDR3 DNA reads as TGCGCCAGCAGCTTCCTAGCAGGGAACACCGGGGAGCTGTTTTTT. As protein: CASSFLAGNTGELFF.

The chain links TRBV5-8 to TRBJ1-2, with D tentatively TRBD1 (5 bases). V lost 2 bases and J 7 bases, leaving 12 bases between the germline ends. CDR3 length: 13 residues. Germline V CDR1 and CDR2: SGHTS, YDEGEE. This chain's CDR3 is CASSFDSIRGYTF. CDR3 coding DNA: TGTGCCAGCAGCTTTGACAGCATCCGTGGCTACACCTTC.

This clone was observed a handful of times. The rearrangement joins TRBV6-5 to TRBJ2-1; D is perhaps TRBD1 (6 bases). Germline values: CDR1 MNHEY, CDR2 SVGAGI. Trimming removed 4 bases from V and 12 bases from J, with 16 bases in between. The CDR3 sequence is 13 residues long. CDR3 sequence: CASSLPQGGGQFF. DNA for the CDR3: TGTGCCAGCAGTTTACCACAGGGCGGAGGGCAGTTCTTC.

J is TRBJ2-5 and V is TRBV4-3; perhaps TRBD2 as D (5 bases). The CDR3 is made up of 14 amino acids. V was cut by 4 bases and J by 0 bases, with 9 bases left in between. Looked up from germline, CDR1 is LGHNA and CDR2 is YSLEER. Written as DNA, the CDR3 is TGCGCCAGCAGCCGGTCGGGGTACCAAGAGACCCAGTACTTC. Translation gives CASSRSGYQETQYF.

This sequence joins TRBV19 and TRBJ2-1; D is possibly TRBD2 (6 bases). Germline V gives CDR1 LNHDA, CDR2 SQIVND (reference sequence). This CDR3 region has 13 residues. Trimming cost V 3 bases and J 9 bases, with 12 bases left between them. CDR3: CASSMREAVEQFF. CDR3 coding DNA: TGTGCCAGTAGTATGAGGGAGGCTGTTGAGCAGTTCTTC.

The chain employs TRBV7-8 and TRBJ2-2; D gene ambiguous. Germline V gene lookup returns CDR1 SGHVS and CDR2 FQNEAQ. The CDR3 extends over 14 amino acids. V lost 5 bases and J lost 3, with 10 bases in between. Here the CDR3 reads CASSPRWDTGELFF. The DNA of the CDR3 is TGTGCCAGCAGCCCTAGATGGGACACCGGGGAGCTGTTTTTT.